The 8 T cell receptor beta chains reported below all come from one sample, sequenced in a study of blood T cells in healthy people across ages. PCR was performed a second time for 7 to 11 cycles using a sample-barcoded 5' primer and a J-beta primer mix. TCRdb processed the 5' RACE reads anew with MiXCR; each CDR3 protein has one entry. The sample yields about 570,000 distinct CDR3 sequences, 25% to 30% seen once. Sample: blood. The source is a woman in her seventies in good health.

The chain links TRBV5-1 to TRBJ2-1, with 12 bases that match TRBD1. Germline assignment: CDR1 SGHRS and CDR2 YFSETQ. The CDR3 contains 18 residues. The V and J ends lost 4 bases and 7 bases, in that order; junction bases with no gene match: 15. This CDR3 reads CASSPRSPGTGGLNEQFF. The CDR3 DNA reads TGCGCCAGCAGCCCACGGAGTCCCGGGACAGGGGGCCTTAATGAGCAGTTCTTC.

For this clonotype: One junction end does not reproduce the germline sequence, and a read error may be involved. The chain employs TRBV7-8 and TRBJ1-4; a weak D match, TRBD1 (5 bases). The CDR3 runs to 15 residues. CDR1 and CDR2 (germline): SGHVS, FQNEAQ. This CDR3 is CAGSLEARVVEKLFF. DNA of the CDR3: TGTGCCGGCAGCTTAGAGGCCAGGGTGGTAGAAAAACTGTTTTTT.

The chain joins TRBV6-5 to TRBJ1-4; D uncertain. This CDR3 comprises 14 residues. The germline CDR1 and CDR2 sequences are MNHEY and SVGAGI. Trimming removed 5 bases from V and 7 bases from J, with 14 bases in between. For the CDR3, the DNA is TGTGCCAGCAGTCTGAGGGTGAGCCCTGAAAAACTGTTTTTT. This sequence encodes CASSLRVSPEKLFF.

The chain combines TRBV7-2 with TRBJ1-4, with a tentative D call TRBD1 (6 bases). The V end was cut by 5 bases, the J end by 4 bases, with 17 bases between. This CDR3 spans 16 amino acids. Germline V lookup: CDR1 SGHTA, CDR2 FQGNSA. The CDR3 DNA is TGTGCCAGCAGCCTGCCTCAGGGGAGGGATAATGAAAAACTGTTTTTT. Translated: CASSLPQGRDNEKLFF.

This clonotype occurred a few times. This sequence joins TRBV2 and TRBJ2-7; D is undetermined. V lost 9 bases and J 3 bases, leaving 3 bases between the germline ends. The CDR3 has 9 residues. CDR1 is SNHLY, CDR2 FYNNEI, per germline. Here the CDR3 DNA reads TGTGCCAGGGACTACGAGCAGTACTTC. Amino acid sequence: CARDYEQYF.

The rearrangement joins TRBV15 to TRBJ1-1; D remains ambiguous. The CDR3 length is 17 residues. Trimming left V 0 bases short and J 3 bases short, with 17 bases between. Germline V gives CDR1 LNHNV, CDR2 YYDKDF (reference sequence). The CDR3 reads CATSRDAFVARDTEAFF. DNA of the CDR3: TGTGCCACCAGCAGAGACGCCTTCGTGGCGCGGGACACTGAAGCTTTCTTT.

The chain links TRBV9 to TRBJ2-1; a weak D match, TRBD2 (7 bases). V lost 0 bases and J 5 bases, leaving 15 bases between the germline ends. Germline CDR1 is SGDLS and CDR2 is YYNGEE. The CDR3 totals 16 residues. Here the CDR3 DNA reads TGTGCCAGCAGCGTAGAGGCGGGGGCATACAACAATGAGCAGTTCTTC. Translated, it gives CASSVEAGAYNNEQFF.

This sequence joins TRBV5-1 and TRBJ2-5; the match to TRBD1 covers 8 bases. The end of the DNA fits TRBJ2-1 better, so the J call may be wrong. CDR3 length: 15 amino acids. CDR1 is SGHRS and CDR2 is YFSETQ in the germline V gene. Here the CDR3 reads CASSSGQGSSNEQFF. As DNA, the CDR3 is TGCGCCAGCAGCTCAGGACAGGGCTCAAGCAATGAGCAGTTCTTC.